This TCR beta chain was sequenced in a study of cytomegalovirus exposure and HLA in healthy donors. Overall study findings and caveats: Researchers reported from a later analysis that most CMV-associated TCR beta chains appeared HLA-restricted.

The primer mix had 60 Vbeta and 13 Jbeta primers. TCRdb's copy holds only in-frame clones and misses some; the assay was immunoSEQ multiplex PCR. The data contain approximately 97,000 clones, 77% of them seen just once; the ten biggest clones take up around 9.6%. As regards this clone: Its target is not known.

The clonotype comes from a male donor in good health and CMV-seropositive. The specimen was PBMCs.

CDR3 loop: CAISPPLATSYNEQFF. In DNA, the CDR3 is TGTGCCATCAGTCCCCCCCTAGCGACCTCCTACAATGAGCAGTTCTTC. The V and J genes are TRBV10-3 and TRBJ2-1; D is possibly TRBD2 (6 bases). In germline, CDR1 is ENHRY, CDR2 SYGVKD. The CDR3 totals 16 residues. V was trimmed by 5 bases and J by 0 bases, leaving 14 bases between them.